One and the same sample provided the 11 T cell receptor beta chains below, sequenced in a study of patients and donors after allogeneic stem cell transplantation. One entry per CDR3 protein results from TCRdb running MiXCR on the RT-PCR reads. The table records about 400,000 distinct CDR3 sequences, approximately 16% of them present only once. Input material: blood, either unsorted or a sorted T cell fraction (not recorded which). The origin of the receptors is a human donor who was either an allogeneic HSCT recipient or a stem cell or donor lymphocyte infusion donor (not recorded which). It is not recorded whose cells these are; they may come from a transplant donor.

The rearrangement uses TRBV27 and TRBJ2-1; 10 nucleotides match TRBD2. The ends lost 2 bases at V and 6 bases at J; junction bases unmatched: 4. The CDR3 covers 15 residues. Germline V lookup: CDR1 MNHEY, CDR2 SMNVEV (reference sequence). CDR3 protein: CASSLETSGFNEQFF. In DNA form, the CDR3 reads TGTGCCAGCAGTTTAGAGACTAGCGGGTTCAATGAGCAGTTCTTC.

The chain links TRBV27 to TRBJ1-6; D perhaps matches TRBD1 (5 bases). The CDR3 extends over 12 amino acids. From germline, CDR1 is MNHEY and CDR2 SMNVEV (reference sequence). The germline V and J ends were trimmed by 8 bases and 10 bases, with 12 bases remaining between them. The CDR3 DNA reads as TGTGCCAGCCGGGGACTCCAGTCACCCCTCCACTTT. Translation gives CASRGLQSPLHF.

CDR3 bases: TGCAGTTCCCCAATACGGGGACGGGAGACCCAGTACTTC. Protein: CSSPIRGRETQYF. This sequence joins TRBV20-1 and TRBJ2-5; D assignment may be TRBD1 or TRBD2 (5 bases each). This CDR3 region has 13 residues. CDR1 and CDR2 (germline): DFQATT, SNEGSKA (reference sequence). Trimming left V 8 bases short and J 5 bases short, with 18 bases between.

The sample holds a few counts of this clonotype. The chain recombines TRBV11-2 with TRBJ2-1, with a possible D match to TRBD1 (5 bases). Germline assignment: CDR1 SGHAT and CDR2 FQNNGV. The V end was cut by 1 base, the J end by 5 bases, with 6 bases between. The CDR3 is 13 residues long. The CDR3 nucleotides are TGTGCCAGCAGCTTAGGACAGAACAATGAGCAGTTCTTC. Its translation: CASSLGQNNEQFF. Full variable domain (remainder filled in from reference TRBV11-2 and TRBJ2-1): EAGVAQSPRYKIIEKRQSVAFWCNPISGHATLYWYQQILGQGPKLLIQFQNNGVVDDSQLPKDRFSAERLKGVDSTLKIQPAKLEDSAVYLCASSLGQNNEQFFGPGTRLTVL.

This clonotype has only a few counts. One end of the junction varies from germline; a read error may be responsible. The rearrangement links TRBV19 to TRBJ2-1; D gene unclear. Germline CDR1 reads LNHDA; CDR2 reads SQIVND (reference sequence). The CDR3 extends over 13 amino acids. CDR3 amino acids: CASSIKVNNEQFF. In nucleotides, the CDR3 is TGTGCCAGCAGTATAAAAGTAAACAATGAGCAGTTCTTC.

The rearrangement joins TRBV18 to TRBJ2-3; 9 bases match TRBD2. Germline lookup yields CDR1 KGHSH and CDR2 LQKENI. The length of the CDR3 is 17 residues. Trimming cost V 5 bases and J 1 base; bases outside gene matches: 10. Here the CDR3 reads CASSSSGALSGTDTQYF. The CDR3, as DNA: TGTGCCAGCTCATCTAGCGGGGCCCTCTCGGGCACAGATACGCAGTATTTT.

The genes are TRBV5-1 and TRBJ1-3; D ambiguous. Germline V CDR1 and CDR2: SGHRS, YFSETQ. V lost 0 bases and J 0 bases, leaving 10 bases between the germline ends. The CDR3 extends over 16 amino acids. The CDR3 loop reads CASSLETVGSGNTIYF. In DNA, the CDR3 is TGCGCCAGCAGCTTGGAAACAGTTGGCTCTGGAAACACCATATATTTT.

This clonotype was picked up many times. The rearrangement joins TRBV5-1 to TRBJ2-1, with D possibly TRBD1 on 5 matching bases. Trimming removed 1 base from V and 4 bases from J, with 12 bases in between. Germline loops: CDR1 SGHRS, CDR2 YFSETQ. The CDR3 runs to 15 residues. The CDR3 region is CASSLTGAFYNEQFF. DNA for the CDR3: TGCGCCAGCAGCTTGACAGGTGCCTTTTACAATGAGCAGTTCTTC. Variable domain in full (rest from reference TRBV5-1 and TRBJ2-1): KAGVTQTPRYLIKTRGQQVTLSCSPISGHRSVSWYQQTPGQGLQFLFEYFSETQRNKGNFPGRFSGRQFSNSRSEMNVSTLELGDSALYLCASSLTGAFYNEQFFGPGTRLTVL.

This clonotype was detected a few times. CDR3 sequence (DNA): TGTGCCAGCAGCCAAGATCTTGGGGGGGCCCAGCATTTT. Translating it yields CASSQDLGGAQHF. V and J are TRBV4-2 and TRBJ1-5, with D perhaps TRBD1 (5 bases). The V gene's germline CDR1 is LGHNA and CDR2 YNFKEQ. V was shortened by 0 bases and J by 11 bases, with 11 bases between the two germline ends. CDR3 length: 13 residues.

This clonotype turned up a few times. The V and J genes are TRBV6-1 and TRBJ1-2; maybe TRBD1 (5 bases). In germline, CDR1 is MNHNS, CDR2 SASEGT. The V and J ends lost 4 bases and 4 bases respectively, with 10 bases between them. The CDR3 covers 13 residues. The CDR3 sequence: CASSAGHLYGYTF. The CDR3 bases are TGTGCCAGCAGTGCCGGACACCTCTATGGCTACACCTTC.

This clonotype has just a few counts. The rearrangement uses TRBV7-9 and TRBJ2-1; D call uncertain. V was clipped by 0 bases and J by 8 bases, with 8 bases between them. Per germline, CDR1 SEHNR and CDR2 FQNEAQ (reference sequence). This CDR3 spans 13 amino acids. CDR3 DNA: TGTGCCAGCAGCTTAGCGGGATGGGATGAGCAGTTCTTC. Translating gives CASSLAGWDEQFF.